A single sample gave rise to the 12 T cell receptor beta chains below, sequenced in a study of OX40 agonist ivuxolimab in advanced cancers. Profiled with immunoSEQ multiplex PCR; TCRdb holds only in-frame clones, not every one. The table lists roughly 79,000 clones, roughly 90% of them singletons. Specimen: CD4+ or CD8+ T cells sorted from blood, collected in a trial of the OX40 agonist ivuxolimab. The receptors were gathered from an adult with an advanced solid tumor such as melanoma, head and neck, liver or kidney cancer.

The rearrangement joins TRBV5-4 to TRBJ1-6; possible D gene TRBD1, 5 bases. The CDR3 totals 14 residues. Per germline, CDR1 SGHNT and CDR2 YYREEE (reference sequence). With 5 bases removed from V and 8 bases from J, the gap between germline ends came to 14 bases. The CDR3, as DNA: TGTGCCAGCAGACTGAGGGGTGATGATTCACCCCTCCACTTT. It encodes CASRLRGDDSPLHF.

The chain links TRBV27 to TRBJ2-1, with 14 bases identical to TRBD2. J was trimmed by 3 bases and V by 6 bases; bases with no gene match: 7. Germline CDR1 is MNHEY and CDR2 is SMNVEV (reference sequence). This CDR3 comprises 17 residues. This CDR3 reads CASSPSGLAGGYNEQFF. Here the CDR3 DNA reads TGTGCCAGCAGCCCCTCCGGACTAGCGGGGGGCTACAATGAGCAGTTCTTC.

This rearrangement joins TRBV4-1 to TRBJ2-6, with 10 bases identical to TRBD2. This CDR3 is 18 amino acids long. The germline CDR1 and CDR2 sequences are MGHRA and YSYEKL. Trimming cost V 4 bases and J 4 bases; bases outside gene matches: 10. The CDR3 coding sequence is TGCGCCAGCAGCCTCAGCCCGGGACTAGCGCCCGGGGCCAACGTCCTGACTTTC. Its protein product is CASSLSPGLAPGANVLTF.

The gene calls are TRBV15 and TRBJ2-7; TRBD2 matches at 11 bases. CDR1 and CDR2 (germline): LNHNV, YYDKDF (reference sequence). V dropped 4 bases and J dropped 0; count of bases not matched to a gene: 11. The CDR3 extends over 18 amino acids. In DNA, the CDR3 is TGTGCCACCAGCACAGCCCTCGGACTAGCGGGTAGCTCCTACGAGCAGTACTTC. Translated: CATSTALGLAGSSYEQYF.

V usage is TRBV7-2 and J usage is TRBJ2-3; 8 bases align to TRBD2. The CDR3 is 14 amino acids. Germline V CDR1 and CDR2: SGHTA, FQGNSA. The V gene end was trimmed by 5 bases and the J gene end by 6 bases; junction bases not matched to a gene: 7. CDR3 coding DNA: TGTGCCAGCAGCCCCCTGGGCGGGAGGGATACGCAGTATTTT. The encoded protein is CASSPLGGRDTQYF.

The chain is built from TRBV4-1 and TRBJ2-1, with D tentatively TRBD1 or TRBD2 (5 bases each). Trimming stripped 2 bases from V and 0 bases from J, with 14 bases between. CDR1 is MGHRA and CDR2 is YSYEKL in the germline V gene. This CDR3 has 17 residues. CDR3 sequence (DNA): TGCGCCAGCAGCCAAATTGTTTGGGGGACCTCCTACAATGAGCAGTTCTTC. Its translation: CASSQIVWGTSYNEQFF.

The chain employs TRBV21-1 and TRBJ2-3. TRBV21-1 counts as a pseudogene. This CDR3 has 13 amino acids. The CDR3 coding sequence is TGTGCCAGCAGCAATGGGGGGCTGGATACGCAGTATTTT. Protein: CASSNGGLDTQYF.

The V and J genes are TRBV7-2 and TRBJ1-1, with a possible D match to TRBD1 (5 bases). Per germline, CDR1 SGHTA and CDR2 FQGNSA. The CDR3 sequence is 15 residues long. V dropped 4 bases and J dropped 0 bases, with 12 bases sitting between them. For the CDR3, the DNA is TGTGCCAGCAGCTCTCAGGCAGGGCTGAACACTGAAGCTTTCTTT. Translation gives CASSSQAGLNTEAFF.

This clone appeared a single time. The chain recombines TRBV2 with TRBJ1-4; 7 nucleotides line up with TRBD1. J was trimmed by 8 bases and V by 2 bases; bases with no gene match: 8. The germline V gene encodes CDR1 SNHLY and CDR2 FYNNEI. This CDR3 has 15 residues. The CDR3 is CASSEFPGQIEKLFF. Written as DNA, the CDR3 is TGTGCCAGCAGTGAATTTCCGGGACAGATCGAAAAACTGTTTTTT.

CDR3 sequence (DNA): TGTGCCAGTAGCTTTACCGGGACAGGGAACACTGAAGCTTTCTTT. Amino acids: CASSFTGTGNTEAFF. V usage is TRBV19 and J usage is TRBJ1-1; 8 bases map to TRBD1. This CDR3 region has 15 residues. V shed 6 bases and J 1 base; nucleotides not matched to a gene: 7. CDR1 LNHDA and CDR2 SQIVND come from the germline V gene (reference sequence).

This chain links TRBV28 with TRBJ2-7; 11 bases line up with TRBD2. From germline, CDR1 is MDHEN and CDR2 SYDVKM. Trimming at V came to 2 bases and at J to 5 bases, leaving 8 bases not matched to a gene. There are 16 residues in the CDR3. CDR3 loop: CASSLTSGSRSHEQYF. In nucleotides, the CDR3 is TGTGCCAGCAGTTTAACTAGCGGGAGTCGTTCCCACGAGCAGTACTTC.

The CDR3 here is CASSEEGWTEAFF. CDR3 DNA: TGCGCCAGCAGTGAGGAGGGATGGACTGAAGCTTTCTTT. V is TRBV10-2 and J is TRBJ1-1; D unclear. Trimming removed 2 bases at V and 5 bases at J, with 9 bases between. The CDR3 loop spans 13 amino acids. CDR1 WSHSY and CDR2 SAAADI come from the germline V gene.